This record looks at one TCR beta chain sequence and its context. Other DNA sequences within the sample encode an identical CDR3. Trimming removed 8 bases from V and 7 bases from J, with 21 bases in between. This CDR3 contains 14 residues. In germline, CDR1 is MNHEY, CDR2 SVGAGI. The sample originates from a study of blood T cell repertoires in COVID-19. Study summary: The study drew acute and convalescent COVID-19 samples from the United States, Italy and Spain.

Using immunoSEQ multiplex PCR, the repertoire was profiled, and TCRdb retains in-frame clones only, with some absent. The sample has around 150,000 clones; roughly 89% are singletons. The TCR comes from a woman between 65 and 79 years old with COVID-19, enrolled during active disease. V and J are TRBV6-5 and TRBJ2-7; D might be TRBD2 (7 bases). The sample consisted of peripheral blood. In nucleotides, the CDR3 is TGTGCCAGCCTAGGGGGAGGGGGGGCAGGTGAGCAGTACTTC. Translating it yields CASLGGGGAGEQYF.